This entry describes one T cell receptor (beta chain). The data are from a study of blood T cell repertoires in COVID-19. Study as a whole: The samples span acute and convalescent COVID-19 from the United States, Italy and Spain. Nucleic acid was either cDNA or gDNA, and it came from T cells, B-cell-depleted T cells, or PBMCs.

The CDR3 has 14 amino acids. V was clipped by 7 bases and J by 5 bases, with 20 bases between them. Looked up from germline, CDR1 is GTSNPN and CDR2 is SVGIG (reference sequence). As handled by the study authors: Nucleated cell counts were estimated from reference gene primer amplification. Clones were sequenced by immunoSEQ multiplex PCR, and TCRdb holds only the in-frame ones, with some missing. The DNA gave D and trimming, while V, J and clone size come from that table. Counted here are roughly 110,000 clones, around nine tenths occurring once; the ten biggest clones make up less than 1.5%. This rearrangement joins TRBV30 to TRBJ1-2; weak D call: TRBD1 (5 bases). The sequence came from a woman aged 30 to 39 with acute or convalescent COVID-19. The source material was peripheral blood. This chain's CDR3 is CALLKRGGRYGYTF. The CDR3 nucleotides are TGTGCCTTACTGAAGAGGGGAGGCCGATATGGCTACACCTTC.